The T cell receptor (beta chain) under discussion was sequenced for a study of early T cells in non-severe SARS-CoV-2 infection. The overall study: Sequencing targeted bulk RNA from unsorted whole blood, leaving chains unpaired. Broader study findings: Private and CD4 specificities were missed by VDJdb matching, which favored anti-spike CD8 responses.

As for this clonotype: The antigen remains undetermined.

Germline CDR1 and CDR2: SGHTS and YDEGEE. The CDR3 has 18 amino acids. V dropped 1 base and J dropped 1 base, with 18 bases sitting between them. Researchers attached unique molecular identifiers to individual cDNA molecules. TCRdb ran MiXCR on the 5' RACE reads and lists one entry per CDR3 protein. The sample records roughly 34,000 distinct CDR3 sequences, less than 8% being singletons. The chain links TRBV5-8 to TRBJ2-1; D is unresolved. This material consisted of whole blood, taken at baseline. This receptor was taken from an adult who was a healthcare worker with PCR-confirmed SARS-CoV-2 infection or an uninfected control (not recorded which). Written as DNA, the CDR3 is TGTGCCAGCAGCTTGTGGCTAGACACCATTATTTCCTACAATGAGCAGTTCTTC. The encoded protein is CASSLWLDTIISYNEQFF.